This T cell receptor (beta chain) was identified in a study of siplizumab effects on memory and regulatory T cells. General study findings and limits: Siplizumab led to significantly less abundant alloreactive sequences that could be traced back to unstimulated CD4+ memory cells. Poor capture below about 10^-5 frequency left most alloreactive clones unmapped to unstimulated subsets. There was no confirmation of the suppressive function of proliferating Tregs from siplizumab cultures.

The length of the CDR3 is 14 residues. V was pared by 7 bases and J by 5 bases, with 15 bases between. CDR1 is LNHDA and CDR2 is SQIVND in the germline V gene (reference sequence). Only a few counts were recorded for this clone. Its antigen remains unidentified. Per-sample assaying covered about 10^5 TCR templates. Method: immunoSEQ multiplex PCR; TCRdb's copy keeps in-frame clones and lacks some. The table lists some 100,000 clones, about 91% of them singletons. The sample taken for sequencing was Tregs sorted from blood. The V gene is TRBV19, the J gene TRBJ1-5; tentatively, D is TRBD1 (6 bases). The clonotype originates from a human donor in good health. The CDR3 is CASTTQGFYQPQHF. The DNA for the CDR3 is TGTGCCAGTACCACACAGGGTTTCTATCAGCCCCAGCATTTT.